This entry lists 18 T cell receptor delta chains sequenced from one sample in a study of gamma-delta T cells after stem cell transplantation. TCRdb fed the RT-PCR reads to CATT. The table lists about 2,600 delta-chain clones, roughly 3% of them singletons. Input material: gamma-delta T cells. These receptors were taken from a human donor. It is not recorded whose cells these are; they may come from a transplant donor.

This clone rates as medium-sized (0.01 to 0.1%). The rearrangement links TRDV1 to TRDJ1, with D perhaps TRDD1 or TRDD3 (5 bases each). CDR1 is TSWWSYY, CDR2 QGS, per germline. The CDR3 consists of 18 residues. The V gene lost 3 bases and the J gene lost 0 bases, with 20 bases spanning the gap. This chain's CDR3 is CALGDPLEIGVYTDKLIF. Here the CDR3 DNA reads TGTGCTCTTGGGGACCCATTGGAAATTGGGGTGTACACCGATAAACTCATCTTT.

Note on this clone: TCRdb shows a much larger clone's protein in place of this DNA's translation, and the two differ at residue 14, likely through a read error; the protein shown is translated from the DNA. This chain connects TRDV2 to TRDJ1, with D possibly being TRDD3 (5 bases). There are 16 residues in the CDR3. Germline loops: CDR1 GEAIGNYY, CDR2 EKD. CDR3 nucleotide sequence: TGTGCCTGTGACACCGTCGGGGGCCAGTACACCGATAAACCCATCTTT. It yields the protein CACDTVGGQYTDKPIF.

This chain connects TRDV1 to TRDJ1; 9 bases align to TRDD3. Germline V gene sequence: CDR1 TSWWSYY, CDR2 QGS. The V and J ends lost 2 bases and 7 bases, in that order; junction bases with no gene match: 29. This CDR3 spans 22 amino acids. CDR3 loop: CALGESSTPHTHLTGGISKLIF. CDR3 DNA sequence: TGTGCTCTTGGGGAATCTAGCACCCCCCACACCCACCTTACTGGGGGAATAAGTAAACTCATCTTT.

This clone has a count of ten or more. DNA for the CDR3: TGTGCCTGTGACGCCCTTACTGGGGGATACGGGGGCACCGATAAACTCATCTTT. The encoded protein is CACDALTGGYGGTDKLIF. V is TRDV2 and J is TRDJ1, with 13 bases that match TRDD3. V lost 3 bases and J lost 1; bases outside the gene matches: 10. Germline values: CDR1 GEAIGNYY, CDR2 EKD. The CDR3 is 18 residues long.

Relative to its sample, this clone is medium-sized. The CDR3 DNA is TGTGCTCTTGGGGAACTAGGTCTACTCACTGGGGGATACGCGTATCCCTATGTAACGCCCGATAAACTCATCTTT. Residues: CALGELGLLTGGYAYPYVTPDKLIF. This chain connects TRDV1 to TRDJ1, with TRDD3 identical over 13 bases. The CDR3 loop spans 25 amino acids. V gave up 0 bases and J gave up 3 bases; unmatched junction bases: 28. Germline V gene sequence: CDR1 TSWWSYY, CDR2 QGS.

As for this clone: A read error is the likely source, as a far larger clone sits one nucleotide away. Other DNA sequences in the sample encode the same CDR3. The CDR3 sequence: CACDSISTGTDKLIF. CDR3 DNA: TGTGCCTGTGACAGTATCTCCACTGGCACCGATAAACTCATCTTT. This chain links TRDV2 with TRDJ1; TRDD3 might be the D (5 bases). Germline lookup yields CDR1 GEAIGNYY and CDR2 EKD. Trimming stripped 2 bases from V and 1 base from J, with 13 bases between. The CDR3 has 15 amino acids.

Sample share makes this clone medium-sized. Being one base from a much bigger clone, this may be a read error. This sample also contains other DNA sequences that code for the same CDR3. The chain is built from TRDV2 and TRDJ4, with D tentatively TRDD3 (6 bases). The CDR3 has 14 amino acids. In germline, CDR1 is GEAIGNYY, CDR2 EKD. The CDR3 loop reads CACDTVGVSRPLIF. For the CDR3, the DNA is TGTGCCTGCGACACCGTGGGGGTCTCCAGACCCCTGATCTTT.

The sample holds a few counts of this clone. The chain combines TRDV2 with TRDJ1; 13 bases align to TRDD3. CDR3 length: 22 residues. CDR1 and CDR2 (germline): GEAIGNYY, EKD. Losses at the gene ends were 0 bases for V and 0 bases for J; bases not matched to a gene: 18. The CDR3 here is CACDTADRSTGGYDRYTDKLIF. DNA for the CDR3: TGTGCCTGTGACACCGCGGATCGGTCTACTGGGGGATACGACAGGTACACCGATAAACTCATCTTT.

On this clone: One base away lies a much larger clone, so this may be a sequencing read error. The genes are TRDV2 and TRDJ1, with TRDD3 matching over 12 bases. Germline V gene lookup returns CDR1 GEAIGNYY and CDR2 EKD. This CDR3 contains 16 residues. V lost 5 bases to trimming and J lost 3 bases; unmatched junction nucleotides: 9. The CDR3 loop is CACGPVLGDTPDKLIF. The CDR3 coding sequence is TGTGCCTGTGGCCCCGTACTGGGGGATACTCCCGATAAACTCATCTTT.

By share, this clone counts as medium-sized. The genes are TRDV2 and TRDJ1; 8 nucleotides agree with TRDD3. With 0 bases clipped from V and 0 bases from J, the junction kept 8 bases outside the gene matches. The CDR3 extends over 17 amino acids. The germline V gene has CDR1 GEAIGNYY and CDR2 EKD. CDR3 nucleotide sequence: TGTGCCTGTGACACCGTTGGGGATACCCGGTACACCGATAAACTCATCTTT. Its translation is CACDTVGDTRYTDKLIF.

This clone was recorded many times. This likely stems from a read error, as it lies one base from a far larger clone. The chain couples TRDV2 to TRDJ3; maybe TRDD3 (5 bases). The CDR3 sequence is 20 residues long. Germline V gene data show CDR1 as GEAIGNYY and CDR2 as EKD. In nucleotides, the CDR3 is TGTGCCTATGACACCGCAGGGACGGGGAACGGCTCCTGGGACACCCGACAGATGTTTTTC. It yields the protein CAYDTAGTGNGSWDTRQMFF.

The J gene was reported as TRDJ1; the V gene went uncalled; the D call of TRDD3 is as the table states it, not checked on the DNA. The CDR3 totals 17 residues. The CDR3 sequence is CATASTGGYPYRDKLIF. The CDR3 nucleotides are TGTGCCACCGCCAGTACTGGGGGATACCCCTACCGAGATAAACTCATCTTT.

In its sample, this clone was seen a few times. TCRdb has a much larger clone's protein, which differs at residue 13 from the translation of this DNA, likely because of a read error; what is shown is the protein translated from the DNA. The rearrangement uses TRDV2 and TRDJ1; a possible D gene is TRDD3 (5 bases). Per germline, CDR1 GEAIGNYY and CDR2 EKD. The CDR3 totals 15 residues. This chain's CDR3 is CACDSISTGTDKPIF. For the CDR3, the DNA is TGTGCCTGTGACAGTATCTCCACTGGTACCGATAAACCCATCTTT.

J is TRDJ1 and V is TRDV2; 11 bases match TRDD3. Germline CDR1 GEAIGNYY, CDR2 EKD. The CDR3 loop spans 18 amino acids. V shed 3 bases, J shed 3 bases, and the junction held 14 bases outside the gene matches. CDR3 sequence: CACDAILGDILAPDKLIF. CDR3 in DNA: TGTGCCTGTGACGCTATACTGGGGGATATTTTGGCTCCCGATAAACTCATCTTT.

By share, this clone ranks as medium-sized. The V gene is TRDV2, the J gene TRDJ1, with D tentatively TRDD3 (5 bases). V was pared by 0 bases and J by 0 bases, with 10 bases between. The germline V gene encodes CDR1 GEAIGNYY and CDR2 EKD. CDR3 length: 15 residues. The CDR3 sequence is CACDTAGPYTDKLIF. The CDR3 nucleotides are TGTGCCTGTGACACCGCTGGGCCGTACACCGATAAACTCATCTTT.

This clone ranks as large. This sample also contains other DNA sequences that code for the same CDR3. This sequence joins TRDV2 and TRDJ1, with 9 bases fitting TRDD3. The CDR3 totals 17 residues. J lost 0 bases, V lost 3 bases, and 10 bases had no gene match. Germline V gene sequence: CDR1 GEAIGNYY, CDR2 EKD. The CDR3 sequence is CACDRLLGEPDTDKLIF. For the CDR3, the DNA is TGTGCCTGTGACCGCCTACTGGGGGAGCCTGACACCGATAAACTCATCTTT.

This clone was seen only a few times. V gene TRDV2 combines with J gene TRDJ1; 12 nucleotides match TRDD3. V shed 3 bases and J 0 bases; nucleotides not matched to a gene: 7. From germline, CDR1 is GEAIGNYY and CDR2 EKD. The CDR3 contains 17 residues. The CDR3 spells CACDLLGDTTYTDKLIF. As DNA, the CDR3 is TGTGCCTGTGACTTACTGGGGGATACTACGTACACCGATAAACTCATCTTT.

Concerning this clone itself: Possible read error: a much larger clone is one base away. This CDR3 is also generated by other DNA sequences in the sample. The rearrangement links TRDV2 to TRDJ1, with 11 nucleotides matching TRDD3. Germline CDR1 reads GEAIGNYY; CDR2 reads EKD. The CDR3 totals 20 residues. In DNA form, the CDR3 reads TGCGCCTGTGACACCATCCCACTGGGGGATAGTGATCGGTACACCGATAAACTCATCTTT. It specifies CACDTIPLGDSDRYTDKLIF.